This T cell receptor (beta chain) emerged from a study of CD8 T cells in Susac syndrome (dated by TCRdb to between 2018 and 2021). About the full investigation: The study used repertoire sequencing to test whether antigen drove CD8+ T cell activation and differentiation in Susac syndrome. Points the paper makes about the study in general: The study acknowledged that relatively few individuals were included in the TCR sequencing and HLA analysis.

High-throughput TCR beta sequencing profiled peripheral blood CD8+ and CD4+ T cells from healthy donors, Susac syndrome patients and multiple sclerosis patients. Treatment-naive patients with stable or active relapsing-remitting disease fulfilling revised McDonald criteria were used as multiple sclerosis controls. Bulk CD8+ and CD4+ T cells were purified magnetically by negative isolation, whereas CD8+ TEMRA cells were enriched by FACS. Blood was collected in EDTA tubes and processed within 24 hours, with PBMCs isolated through density gradient centrifugation. PBMCs intended for TCR sequencing were cryopreserved in liquid nitrogen and were subsequently thawed in a 37 degrees C water bath. A purity of at least 90% was achieved for sorted or isolated CD4+, CD8+ and CD8+ TEMRA cells. RNA was extracted with the RNeasy kit and roughly 0.5 to 1 ug was reverse transcribed using random hexamers. TCR beta CDR3 regions were amplified with the immunoSEQ multiplex PCR assay covering 54 Vbeta and 13 Jbeta segments. PCR amplification bias was corrected using a synthetic template baseline for primer optimization and computational correction. Processing in the source paper ran as follows. Reads were annotated to V, D and J genes according to IMGT and were analyzed with immunoSEQ Analyzer, with only productive sequences retained. To calculate clonality, Shannon entropy was normalized by log2 of the number of productive unique sequences and then subtracted from one. For each patient and control, public and private clones were evaluated within the 100 most prevalent clones. Susac-specific clones were defined as absent from healthy and MS cohorts, 850 to 1,300 published viral clones and other ImmuneACCESS disease sequences. The public reads were quality trimmed at Q25 with fastp and then assembled into clones with MiXCR by TCRdb, keeping productive beta chains. Entries that share a CDR3 protein sequence are merged under the most common genes and DNA. The V and J calls and clone size are TCRdb's, not the authors'. The sample records 200,000 to 250,000 distinct CDR3 sequences, 95% of which are singletons. The ten top clones hold roughly 0.09% of the sample.

The CDR3 sequence holds 11 residues, the cysteine and phenylalanine included. Only the CDR3 DNA is retained, 33 bases long and in frame from the first base. Between the V and J ends, shortened by 5 bases and 4 bases respectively, the junction contains 9 bases. The germline V gene (reference sequence) supplies CDR1 GTSNPN and CDR2 SVGIG. Notes on this clonotype: This clone's antigen is unknown. It has no much larger one-base neighbor in the sample; base qualities were not kept.

The chain uses TRBV30 and TRBJ2-7, with a weak D call of TRBD1 (6 bases match). Material for sequencing was CD4+ T cells from PBMCs. The source of this sequence is a human donor with multiple sclerosis. The DNA sequence reads TGTGCCTGGGGCAGGGGTTACGAGCAGTACTTC. This codes for CAWGRGYEQYF.